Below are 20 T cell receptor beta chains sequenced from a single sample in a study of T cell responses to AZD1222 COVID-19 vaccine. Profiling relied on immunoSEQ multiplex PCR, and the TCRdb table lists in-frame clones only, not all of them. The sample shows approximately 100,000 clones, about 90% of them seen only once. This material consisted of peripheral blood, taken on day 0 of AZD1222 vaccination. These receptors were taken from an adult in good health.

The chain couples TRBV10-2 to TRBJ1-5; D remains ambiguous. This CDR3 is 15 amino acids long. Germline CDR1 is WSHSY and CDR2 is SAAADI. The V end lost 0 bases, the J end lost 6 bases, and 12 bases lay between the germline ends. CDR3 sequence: CASSESGIRGQPQHF. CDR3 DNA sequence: TGCGCCAGCAGTGAGTCGGGGATTCGGGGTCAGCCCCAGCATTTT.

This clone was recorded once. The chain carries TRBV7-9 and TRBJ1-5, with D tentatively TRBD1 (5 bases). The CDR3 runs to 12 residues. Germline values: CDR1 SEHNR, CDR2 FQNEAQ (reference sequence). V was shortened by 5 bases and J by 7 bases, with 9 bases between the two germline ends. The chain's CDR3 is CASSPDNQPQHF. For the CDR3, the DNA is TGTGCCAGCAGCCCGGACAACCAGCCCCAGCATTTT.

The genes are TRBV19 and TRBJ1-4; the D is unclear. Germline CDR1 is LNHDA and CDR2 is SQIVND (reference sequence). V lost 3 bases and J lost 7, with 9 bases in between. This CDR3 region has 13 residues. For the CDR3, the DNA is TGTGCCAGTAGTATCGTAGGCACTGAAAAACTGTTTTTT. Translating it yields CASSIVGTEKLFF.

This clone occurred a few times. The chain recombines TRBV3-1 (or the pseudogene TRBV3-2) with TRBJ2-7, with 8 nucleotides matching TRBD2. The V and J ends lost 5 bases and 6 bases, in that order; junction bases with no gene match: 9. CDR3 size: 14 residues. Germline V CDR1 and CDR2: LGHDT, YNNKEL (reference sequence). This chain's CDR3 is CASSEVMGTSEQYF. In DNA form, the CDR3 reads TGTGCCAGCAGCGAAGTGATGGGGACTAGCGAGCAGTACTTC.

Here the CDR3 reads CASRLGQEYGYTF. The DNA for the CDR3 is TGTGCCAGCAGGCTGGGACAGGAGTATGGCTACACCTTC. The V call is TRBV12-3 or TRBV12-4, the J call TRBJ1-2, with 8 bases fitting TRBD1. Germline trimming cut 6 bases from V and 5 bases from J; bases unmatched to any gene: 5. The CDR3 totals 13 residues.

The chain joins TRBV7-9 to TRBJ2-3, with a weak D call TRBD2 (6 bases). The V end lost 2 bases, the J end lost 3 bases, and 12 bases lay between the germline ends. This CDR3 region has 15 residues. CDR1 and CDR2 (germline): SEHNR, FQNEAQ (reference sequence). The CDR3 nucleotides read TGTGCCAGCAGCTTAAATCGGGAGCATACAGATACGCAGTATTTT. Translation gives CASSLNREHTDTQYF.

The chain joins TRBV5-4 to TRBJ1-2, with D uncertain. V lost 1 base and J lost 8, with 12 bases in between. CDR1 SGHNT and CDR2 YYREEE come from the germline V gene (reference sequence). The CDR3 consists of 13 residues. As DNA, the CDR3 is TGTGCCAGCAGCTTGTGGGGTGTCTCCGGCTACACCTTC. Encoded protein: CASSLWGVSGYTF.

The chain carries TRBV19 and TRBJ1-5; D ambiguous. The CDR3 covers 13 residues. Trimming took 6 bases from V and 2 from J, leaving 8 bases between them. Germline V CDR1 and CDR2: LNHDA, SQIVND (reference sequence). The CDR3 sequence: CASRWQGNQPQHF. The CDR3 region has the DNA TGTGCCAGTAGGTGGCAGGGCAATCAGCCCCAGCATTTT.

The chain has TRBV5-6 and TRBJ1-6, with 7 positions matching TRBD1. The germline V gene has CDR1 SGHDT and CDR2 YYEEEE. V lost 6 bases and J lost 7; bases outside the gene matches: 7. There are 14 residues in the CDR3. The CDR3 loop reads CASTSDRRNSPLHF. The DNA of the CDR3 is TGTGCCAGCACCTCGGACAGGAGAAATTCACCCCTCCACTTT.

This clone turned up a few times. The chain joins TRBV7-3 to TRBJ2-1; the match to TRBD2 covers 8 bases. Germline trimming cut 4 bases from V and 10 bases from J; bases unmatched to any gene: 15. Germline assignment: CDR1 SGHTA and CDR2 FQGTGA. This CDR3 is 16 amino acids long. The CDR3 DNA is TGTGCCAGCAGCTCCTCCGGGACTAGATTTCCCGGGGAGCAGTTCTTC. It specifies CASSSSGTRFPGEQFF.

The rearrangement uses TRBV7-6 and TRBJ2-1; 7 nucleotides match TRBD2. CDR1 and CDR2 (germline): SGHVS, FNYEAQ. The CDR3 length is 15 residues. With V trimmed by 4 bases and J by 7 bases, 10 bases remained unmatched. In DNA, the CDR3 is TGTGCCAGCAGCTCGCTTAGCGGGTATGGGAATGAGCAGTTCTTC. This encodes CASSSLSGYGNEQFF.

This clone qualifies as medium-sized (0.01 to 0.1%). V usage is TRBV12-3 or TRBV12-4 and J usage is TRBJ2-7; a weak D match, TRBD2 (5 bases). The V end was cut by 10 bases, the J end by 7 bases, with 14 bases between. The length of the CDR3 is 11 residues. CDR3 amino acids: CAIALGAEQYF. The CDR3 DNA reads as TGTGCCATCGCCCTGGGAGCAGAGCAGTACTTC.

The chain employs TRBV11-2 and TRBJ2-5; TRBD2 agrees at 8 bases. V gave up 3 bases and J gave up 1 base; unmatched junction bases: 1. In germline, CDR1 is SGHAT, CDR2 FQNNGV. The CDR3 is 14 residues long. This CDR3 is CASSFGTSQETQYF. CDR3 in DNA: TGTGCCAGCAGCTTCGGGACTAGCCAAGAGACCCAGTACTTC.

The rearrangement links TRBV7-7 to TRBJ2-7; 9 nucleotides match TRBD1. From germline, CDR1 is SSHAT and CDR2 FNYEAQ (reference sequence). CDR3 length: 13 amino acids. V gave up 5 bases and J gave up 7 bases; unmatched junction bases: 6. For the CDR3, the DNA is TGTGCCAGCAGCCCTGACAGGGGGGGAGAGCAGTACTTC. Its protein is CASSPDRGGEQYF.

CDR3 region: CASSYVSGSEAFF. CDR3 coding DNA: TGTGCCAGCAGTTACGTGTCAGGGTCAGAAGCTTTCTTT. The J gene is TRBJ1-1, the V gene TRBV6-6; tentatively, D is TRBD1 (5 bases). Per the germline V gene, CDR1 is MNHNY and CDR2 is SVGAGI (reference sequence). V was trimmed by 2 bases and J by 8 bases, leaving 12 bases between them. The CDR3 is 13 amino acids.

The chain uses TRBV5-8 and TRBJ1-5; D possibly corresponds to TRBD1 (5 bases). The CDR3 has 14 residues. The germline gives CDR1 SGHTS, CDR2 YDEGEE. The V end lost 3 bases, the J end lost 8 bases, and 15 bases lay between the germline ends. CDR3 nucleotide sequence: TGTGCCAGCAGCTGGGACTTTTCCCGGGAGCCCCAGCATTTT. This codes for CASSWDFSREPQHF.

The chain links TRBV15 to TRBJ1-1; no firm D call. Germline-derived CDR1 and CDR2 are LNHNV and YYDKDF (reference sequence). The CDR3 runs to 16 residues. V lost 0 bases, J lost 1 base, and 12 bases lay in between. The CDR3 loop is CATSRDKGLQNTEAFF. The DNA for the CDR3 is TGTGCCACCAGCAGAGATAAGGGTCTACAGAACACTGAAGCTTTCTTT. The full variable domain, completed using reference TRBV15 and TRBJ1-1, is DAMVIQNPRYQVTQFGKPVTLSCSQTLNHNVMYWYQQKSSQAPKLLFHYYDKDFNNEADTPDNFQSRRPNTSFCFLDIRSPGLGDTAMYLCATSRDKGLQNTEAFFGQGTRLTVV.

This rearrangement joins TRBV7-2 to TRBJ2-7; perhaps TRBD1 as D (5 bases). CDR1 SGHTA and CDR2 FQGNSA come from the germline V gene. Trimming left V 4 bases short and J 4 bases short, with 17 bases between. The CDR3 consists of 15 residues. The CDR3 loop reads CASSSRFGQGYEQYF. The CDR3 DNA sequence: TGTGCCAGCAGCTCCCGGTTCGGGCAGGGTTACGAGCAGTACTTC.

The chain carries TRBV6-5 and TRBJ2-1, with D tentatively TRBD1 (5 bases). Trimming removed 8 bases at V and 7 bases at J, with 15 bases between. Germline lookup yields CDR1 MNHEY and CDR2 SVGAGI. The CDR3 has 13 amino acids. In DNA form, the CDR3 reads TGTGCCAGCCAAGCGTTTGCAGGGAATGAGCAGTTCTTC. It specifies CASQAFAGNEQFF.

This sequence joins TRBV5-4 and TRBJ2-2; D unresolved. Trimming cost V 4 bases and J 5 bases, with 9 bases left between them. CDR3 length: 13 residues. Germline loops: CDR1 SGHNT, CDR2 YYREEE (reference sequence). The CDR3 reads CASSRTVTGELFF. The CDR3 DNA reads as TGTGCCAGCAGCCGTACGGTAACCGGGGAGCTGTTTTTT.